This T cell receptor (beta chain) was observed in a study of lymphopenia after photon versus proton radiotherapy (dated by TCRdb to between 2018 and 2020). Context from the whole study: Photon and proton radiation therapy were compared by the study for their immunological effects in patients with gastrointestinal tumors who developed high-grade lymphopenia. The roughly 20 patients in the cohort had gastrointestinal tumors, were treated with either photon or proton therapy, and subsequently developed lymphopenia. The goal of the study was to describe how the two radiation modalities differ in their effects on the immune system. General findings and caveats noted by the study authors: Once the lymphocyte count had reached its nadir, the repertoires of photon-treated patients showed oligoclonal expansion, particularly of CD8+ Temra cells, and this expansion drove the decline in diversity. Among patients across the cohort who died, overall survival time showed an inverse correlation with a larger post-nadir drop in TCR diversity. The survival association was examined only in patients who died, and the authors described better survival with proton therapy as a possibility, not as a demonstrated result. During treatment, patients who received proton therapy stayed relatively stable, whereas patients who received photon therapy lost naive T cells and TCR diversity and gained effector/memory populations.

About this clone: The specificity of this receptor is unknown. Per-base quality was not reported, and no clone a single base away is much larger than it.

Libraries were made using the immunoSEQ multiplex PCR assay. Deep sequencing of rearranged TCR beta loci, alongside multiparametric flow cytometry, was used to profile T cell repertoires. This immuneACCESS table, as held by TCRdb, lists in-frame sequences with V and J called but not all clones. Of the missing ones, under half trace to an unresolved V gene in checked studies; the others have no known cause. The sample table shows more than 60,000 clones, and 70% to 90% are seen once. The ten top clones hold 2% to 3% of the sample. CDR1 is given as SGHRS and CDR2 as YFSETQ, both from the germline V gene. The CDR3, cysteine through phenylalanine, is 14 amino acids long. The DNA shown is the 42-base CDR3, in frame from base 1. Trimming removed 4 bases from V and 3 bases from J, leaving 13 bases between the germline ends.

Sequencing was performed on peripheral blood, taken from a patient treated with photon-based radiotherapy. This receptor was obtained from a middle-aged man with gastric cancer. This chain joins TRBV5-1 to TRBJ1-1; a tentative D call is TRBD1 (5 bases match). The bases read TGCGCCAGCAGCGTTCGGGGGTGGGACACTGAAGCTTTCTTT. Its product reads: CASSVRGWDTEAFF.